This T cell receptor (beta chain) was found in a study of post-analysis software for immune sequencing data. Overall study: Patients with relapsing-remitting, secondary progressive and progressive-relapsing multiple sclerosis courses were all represented.

On this clonotype: Its antigen is not known. One end of the junction varies from germline; a read error may be responsible.

The library was made from cDNA and included unique molecular identifiers. MiXCR was run by TCRdb on the PCR reads, yielding one entry per CDR3 protein. This sample has hundreds of thousands of distinct CDR3 sequences, with approximately 53% found just once. Germline CDR1 MNHEY, CDR2 SVGAGI. The CDR3 covers 14 residues. Study observations and caveats: A handful of TRBV segments were more frequent in patients than controls; TRBV5-6, TRBV5-1 and TRBV20-1 belonged to this group.

The sequencing sample was made of blood. The rearrangement uses TRBV6-5 and TRBJ2-1, with D perhaps TRBD2 (7 bases). The sequence was obtained from a girl between 5 and 17 years old with multiple sclerosis. CDR3 sequence (DNA): TGTGCCAGCAGGAAGGGGGGGGGTAACAATGAGCGGTTCTTC. Its translation is CASRKGGGNNERFF.